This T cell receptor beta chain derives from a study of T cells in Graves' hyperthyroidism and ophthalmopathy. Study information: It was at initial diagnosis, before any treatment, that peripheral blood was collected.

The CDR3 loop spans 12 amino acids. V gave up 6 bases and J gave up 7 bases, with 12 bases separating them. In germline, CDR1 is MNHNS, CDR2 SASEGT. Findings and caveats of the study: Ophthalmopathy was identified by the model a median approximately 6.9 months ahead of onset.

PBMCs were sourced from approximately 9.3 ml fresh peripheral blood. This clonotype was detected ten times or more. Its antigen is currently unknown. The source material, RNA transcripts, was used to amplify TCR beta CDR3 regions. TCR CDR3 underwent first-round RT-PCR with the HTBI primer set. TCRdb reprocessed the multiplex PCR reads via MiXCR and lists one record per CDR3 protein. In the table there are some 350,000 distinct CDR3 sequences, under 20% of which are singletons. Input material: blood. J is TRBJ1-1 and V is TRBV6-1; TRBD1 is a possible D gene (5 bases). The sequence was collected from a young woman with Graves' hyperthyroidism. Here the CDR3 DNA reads TGTGCCAGCAGCACCTTGCAGGGTGAAGCTTTCTTT. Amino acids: CASSTLQGEAFF.